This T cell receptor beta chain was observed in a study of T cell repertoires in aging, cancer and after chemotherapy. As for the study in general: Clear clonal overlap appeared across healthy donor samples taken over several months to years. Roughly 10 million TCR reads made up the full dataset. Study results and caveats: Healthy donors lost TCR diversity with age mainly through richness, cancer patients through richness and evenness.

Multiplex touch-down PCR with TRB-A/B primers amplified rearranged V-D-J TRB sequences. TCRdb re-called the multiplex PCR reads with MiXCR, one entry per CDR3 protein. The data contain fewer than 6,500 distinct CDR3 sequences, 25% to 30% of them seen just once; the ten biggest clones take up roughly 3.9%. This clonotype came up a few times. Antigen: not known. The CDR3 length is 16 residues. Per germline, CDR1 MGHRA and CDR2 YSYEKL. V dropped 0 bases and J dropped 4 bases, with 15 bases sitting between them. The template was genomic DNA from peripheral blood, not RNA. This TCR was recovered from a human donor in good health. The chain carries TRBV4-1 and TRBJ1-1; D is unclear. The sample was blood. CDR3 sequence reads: CASSQDDWQMGTEAFF. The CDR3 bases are TGCGCCAGCAGCCAAGATGATTGGCAGATGGGCACTGAAGCTTTCTTT.